This is a list of T cell receptor beta chains from one sample in a study of shared clonotypes between healthy human individuals. Data came from immunoSEQ multiplex PCR; TCRdb stores just in-frame clones and leaves some out. The repertoire holds about 2.1 million clones, 85% to 95% seen once, with around 1.7% in the top ten. Material for sequencing was naive CD8+ T cells from PBMCs. The receptor source for this set is a man in his late teens or twenties in good health. Some clones in this sample may be carry-over from other donors' samples. Both conserved end residues are part of each CDR3. D genes are given only for firm matches. A clone size is listed for some rows: how often the clone was seen (once, few, many), or a class if it is expanded.

cdr3_length	v_call	clone_size	d_call	j_call	cdr3_nt	cdr3_aa
15	TRBV7-6	-	TRBD1	TRBJ2-1	TGTGCCAGCAGCCCGGACAGGGGACACTACAATGAGCAGTTCTTC	CASSPDRGHYNEQFF
13	TRBV10-3	-	-	TRBJ1-2	TGTGCCATCCTTGGACCACCAAAGGAGGGCTACACCTTC	CAILGPPKEGYTF
12	TRBV19	-	TRBD1	TRBJ2-1	TGTGCCAGTAGTAAACAGGGGTATGAGCAGTTCTTC	CASSKQGYEQFF
14	TRBV6-1	-	TRBD1	TRBJ2-5	TGTGCCAGCAGGGAACAGGGGTGGGTCGAGACCCAGTACTTC	CASREQGWVETQYF
14	TRBV4-2	-	-	TRBJ2-7	TGTGCCAGCAGCCAAGTCGGCAGACACTACGAGCAGTACTTC	CASSQVGRHYEQYF
14	TRBV19	-	-	TRBJ2-7	TGTGCCAGTAGTATAGTGCACAGGAGCTACGAGCAGTACTTC	CASSIVHRSYEQYF
15	TRBV19	-	-	TRBJ2-7	TGTGCCAGTAGTTGGGCGGGTGCCTGGGGACACGAGCAGTACTTC	CASSWAGAWGHEQYF
12	TRBV27	few	-	TRBJ1-5	TGTGCCAGCAGAGACGGGGGTCAGCCCCAGCATTTT	CASRDGGQPQHF
15	TRBV6-5	-	TRBD1	TRBJ1-2	TGTGCCAGCAGTTACTCGAGCAGGGGGCTGGGTGGCTACACCTTC	CASSYSSRGLGGYTF
12	TRBV11-2	-	-	TRBJ2-2	TGTGCCAGCAGCTTCCCCCGTGGGGAGCTGTTTTTT	CASSFPRGELFF
17	TRBV18	-	-	TRBJ2-3	TGTGCCAGCTCACCTAAAGCGACACTGGGGTTTGGAGATACGCAGTATTTT	CASSPKATLGFGDTQYF
12	TRBV29-1	-	TRBD1	TRBJ1-2	TGCAGCGCTCTGGGACAGGACTATGGCTACACCTTC	CSALGQDYGYTF
13	TRBV2	-	-	TRBJ2-7	TGTGCCAGCAGTGAATGGGGTCACTACGAGCAGTACTTC	CASSEWGHYEQYF
15	TRBV27	-	TRBD1	TRBJ2-5	TGTGCCAGCAGTATAACACAGGGGGCGAGGAGGACCCAGTACTTC	CASSITQGARRTQYF
18	TRBV11-2	-	TRBD2	TRBJ2-1	TGTGCCAGCAGCTTAGGGCTAGCGGGGTACCCCTCCTACAATGAGCAGTTCTTC	CASSLGLAGYPSYNEQFF
14	TRBV6-1	once	-	TRBJ2-1	TGTGCCAGCAGTGACATGGTACAGGGAATTGAGCAGTTCTTC	CASSDMVQGIEQFF
13	TRBV29-1	few	-	TRBJ1-1	TGCAGCGTTGTCGACGGCATGAACACTGAAGCTTTCTTT	CSVVDGMNTEAFF
13	TRBV27	-	-	TRBJ2-2	TGTGCCAGCAGGCAGTATATCAGCGGGGAGCTGTTTTTT	CASRQYISGELFF
12	TRBV11-2	-	-	TRBJ2-7	TGTGCCAGCAGCCGAGTAGACTACGAGCAGTACTTC	CASSRVDYEQYF
14	TRBV4-1	few	-	TRBJ1-1	TGCGCCAGCAGCCAAGAAAGGATCTCCCTAGAGGCTTTCTTT	CASSQERISLEAFF
15	TRBV7-9	-	-	TRBJ1-5	TGTGCCAGCAGCCCCCCGGGACGGATCAATCAGCCCCAGCATTTT	CASSPPGRINQPQHF
13	TRBV27	once	-	TRBJ2-1	TGTGCCAGCAAGGGGGACTGGTACAATGAGCAGTTCTTC	CASKGDWYNEQFF
15	TRBV27	-	-	TRBJ2-7	TGTGCCAGCAGTTTATGGCGGCGGCAGGGATACGAGCAGTACTTC	CASSLWRRQGYEQYF
14	TRBV9	-	-	TRBJ2-2	TGTGCCAGCAGCGTACAGGGCCGGGCCGGGGAGCTGTTTTTT	CASSVQGRAGELFF
14	TRBV5-8	-	TRBD1	TRBJ1-5	TGTGCCAGCAGCTTGGGGACAGGGGGTCAGCCCCAGCATTTT	CASSLGTGGQPQHF
13	TRBV15	few	-	TRBJ1-2	TGTGCCACCAGCCCCGGTTATAACTATGGCTACACCTTC	CATSPGYNYGYTF
16	TRBV2	-	-	TRBJ2-3	TGTGCCAGCAGTAGTGCCCCGGGACACAGCACAGATACGCAGTATTTT	CASSSAPGHSTDTQYF
13	TRBV15	-	-	TRBJ2-1	TGTGCCACCAGCAGAGCACTGAACAATGAGCAGTTCTTC	CATSRALNNEQFF
18	TRBV1	-	-	TRBJ2-7	TGCACCAGGAAAGCCGGGACTAGCGGAGGATCAGTTGTGTACGAGCAGTACTTC	CTRKAGTSGGSVVYEQYF
15	TRBV9	-	-	TRBJ2-1	TGTGCCAGCACCACACTTCCGGTCTCCTACAATGAGCAGTTCTTC	CASTTLPVSYNEQFF
15	TRBV29-1	-	-	TRBJ2-7	TGCAGCGTCAGCAGGGGGGGCGGGAGCTCCTACGAGCAGTACTTC	CSVSRGGGSSYEQYF
13	TRBV27	once	-	TRBJ1-2	TGTGCCAGCAGAAACTGGGCGGTCGATGGCTACACCTTC	CASRNWAVDGYTF
16	TRBV5-1	-	-	TRBJ1-4	TGCGCCAGCAGCTTGAATTCGGAAGCAACTAATGAAAAACTGTTTTTT	CASSLNSEATNEKLFF
14	TRBV19	-	TRBD1	TRBJ1-3	TGTGCCAGTAGTCGACAGGGGTCTGGAAACACCATATATTTT	CASSRQGSGNTIYF
14	TRBV6-1	-	-	TRBJ1-2	TGTGCCAGCAGTCCCAGGACGGATAACTATGGCTACACCTTC	CASSPRTDNYGYTF
16	TRBV6-6	once	TRBD2	TRBJ2-7	TGTGCCAGCAGTTACTCGAAAAAGGAGGGAGGGTACGAGCAGTACTTC	CASSYSKKEGGYEQYF
15	TRBV19	-	TRBD1	TRBJ2-7	TGTGCCAGTAGTCCTACTTGGACAGGGGTTGAGGAGCAGTACTTC	CASSPTWTGVEEQYF